These 16 T cell receptor beta chains were all obtained from the same sample, sequenced in a study of blood T cell repertoires in COVID-19. This table comes from immunoSEQ multiplex PCR, and its TCRdb copy is limited to in-frame clones, with some not included. The sample yields 350,000 or so clones, about nine tenths seen once. The specimen sequenced was PBMCs or T cells enriched from blood (not recorded which). The receptors originated from a woman in her twenties or thirties who had been exposed to COVID-19.

The DNA for the CDR3 is TGTGCCAGTAAAACACCGGGAAGCAATCAGCCCCAGCATTTT. Translating gives CASKTPGSNQPQHF. The rearrangement uses TRBV6-5 and TRBJ1-5, with unresolved D. The CDR3 contains 14 residues. The germline gives CDR1 MNHEY, CDR2 SVGAGI. Between the trimmed V and J ends, which lost 9 bases and 1 base, there was a span of 13 bases.

V is TRBV29-1 and J is TRBJ1-2; D may be TRBD1 (5 bases). With 7 bases removed from V and 3 bases from J, the gap between germline ends came to 15 bases. The CDR3 spans 13 residues. The V gene's germline CDR1 is SQVTM and CDR2 ANQGSEA. CDR3 loop: CSAGREGDYGYTF. The CDR3 DNA sequence: TGCAGCGCAGGCAGGGAGGGAGACTATGGCTACACCTTC.

The chain has TRBV3-1 (or the pseudogene TRBV3-2) and TRBJ2-3; 9 nucleotides line up with TRBD1. The CDR3 has 17 residues. CDR1 and CDR2 from the germline V gene are LGHDT and YNNKEL (reference sequence). The V gene end was trimmed by 3 bases and the J gene end by 4 bases; junction bases not matched to a gene: 11. The CDR3 DNA reads as TGTGCCAGCAGCCATTTTTCCGGGACAGGGCTTTCAGATACGCAGTATTTT. Encoded protein: CASSHFSGTGLSDTQYF.

The chain joins TRBV3-1 (or the pseudogene TRBV3-2) to TRBJ2-7; TRBD2 matches 12 bases. The CDR3 runs 17 residues. The V and J ends lost 0 bases and 6 bases, in that order; junction bases with no gene match: 9. Looked up from germline, CDR1 is LGHDT and CDR2 is YNNKEL (reference sequence). This CDR3 reads CASSQDRRLAGVFEQYF. The CDR3 DNA reads as TGTGCCAGCAGCCAAGATAGACGACTAGCGGGAGTATTCGAGCAGTACTTC.

J is TRBJ2-3 and V is TRBV19, with 9 bases lining up with TRBD1. This CDR3 has 14 residues. J lost 6 bases, V lost 3 bases, and 4 bases had no gene match. Germline-derived CDR1 and CDR2 are LNHDA and SQIVND (reference sequence). DNA for the CDR3: TGTGCCAGTAGTATGGGACAGGGAGGGGATACGCAGTATTTT. Protein sequence: CASSMGQGGDTQYF. The full variable domain, with the rest looked up from reference TRBV19 and TRBJ2-3, is DGGITQSPKYLFRKEGQNVTLSCEQNLNHDAMYWYRQDPGQGLRLIYYSQIVNDFQKGDIAEGYSVSREKKESFPLTVTSAQKNPTAFYLCASSMGQGGDTQYFGPGTRLTVL.

The V call is TRBV7-3, the J call TRBJ2-3; D remains unclear. This CDR3 spans 15 amino acids. V was shortened by 1 base and J by 5 bases, with 13 bases between the two germline ends. The germline V gene has CDR1 SGHTA and CDR2 FQGTGA. CDR3 sequence reads: CASSLSPARRDTQYF. The CDR3 coding sequence is TGTGCCAGCAGCTTAAGCCCGGCTAGAAGAGATACGCAGTATTTT.

This clone was recorded once. The gene calls are TRBV19 and TRBJ1-5; TRBD1 might be the D (6 bases). The CDR3 runs to 15 residues. Germline V gene data show CDR1 as LNHDA and CDR2 as SQIVND (reference sequence). V gave up 5 bases and J gave up 1 base, with 12 bases separating them. The DNA for the CDR3 is TGTGCCAGTAGTGATCAGGGGCGAAGCAATCAGCCCCAGCATTTT. Protein product: CASSDQGRSNQPQHF.

The gene calls are TRBV7-9 and TRBJ2-1, with 9 bases lining up with TRBD1. Germline V gene lookup returns CDR1 SEHNR and CDR2 FQNEAQ (reference sequence). CDR3 size: 16 residues. V trimming: 5 bases; J trimming: 2 bases; junction bases outside the gene matches: 7. The CDR3 reads CASSAPGTGTYNEQFF. The CDR3 DNA follows: TGTGCCAGCAGCGCTCCCGGGACAGGGACCTACAATGAGCAGTTCTTC.

The count of this clone is one. At one of its ends the junction is not consistent with the germline gene, which may arise from a read error. This chain joins TRBV10-2 and TRBJ2-7; TRBD1 matches 7 bases. Per germline, CDR1 WSHSY and CDR2 SAAADI. CDR3 length: 12 amino acids. CDR3 sequence reads: CASSELRQGVGF. CDR3 in DNA: TGCGCCAGCAGTGAGCTACGACAGGGAGTCGGCTTC.

This chain links TRBV9 with TRBJ1-6; TRBD1 agrees at 8 bases. This CDR3 has 16 amino acids. Trimming at V came to 0 bases and at J to 8 bases, leaving 7 bases not matched to a gene. Germline V gene sequence: CDR1 SGDLS, CDR2 YYNGEE. The CDR3 is CASSVAGTGLDSPLHF. The DNA of the CDR3 is TGTGCCAGCAGCGTAGCGGGGACAGGTTTGGATTCACCCCTCCACTTT.

The chain employs TRBV6-6 and TRBJ1-1; D gene unclear. Trimming took off 8 bases at V and 1 base at J, with 11 bases between the two ends. This CDR3 comprises 13 residues. Germline CDR1 is MNHNY and CDR2 is SVGAGI (reference sequence). The CDR3 region is CASEEYWNTEAFF. CDR3 in DNA: TGTGCCAGCGAGGAGTACTGGAACACTGAAGCTTTCTTT.

This clone was observed a handful of times. The rearrangement links TRBV2 to TRBJ1-1; no reliable D call. The V end was cut by 5 bases, the J end by 0 bases, with 10 bases between. Germline V CDR1 and CDR2: SNHLY, FYNNEI. The CDR3 has 14 residues. CDR3 nucleotide sequence: TGTGCCAGCAGTCCCGGACTCATGAACACTGAAGCTTTCTTT. It specifies CASSPGLMNTEAFF.

This chain links TRBV12-3 or TRBV12-4 with TRBJ1-4, with unresolved D. The CDR3 is 13 amino acids. Trimming left V 6 bases short and J 8 bases short, with 13 bases between. The CDR3 reads CASRSGGIEKLFF. The CDR3 DNA sequence: TGTGCCAGCAGGTCGGGAGGGATAGAAAAACTGTTTTTT.

V and J are TRBV9 and TRBJ2-3; D remains unclear. This CDR3 is 15 amino acids long. Germline CDR1 reads SGDLS; CDR2 reads YYNGEE. The V and J ends lost 0 bases and 5 bases respectively, with 13 bases between them. The CDR3 DNA is TGTGCCAGCAGCGTAGATCCAGTCTCAGAAGATACGCAGTATTTT. This translates into CASSVDPVSEDTQYF.

The chain combines TRBV2 with TRBJ1-6, with D perhaps TRBD1 (6 bases). The CDR3 contains 13 residues. Germline V gene lookup returns CDR1 SNHLY and CDR2 FYNNEI. V was cut by 6 bases and J by 7 bases, with 10 bases left in between. CDR3 coding DNA: TGTGCCAGCAGGGGGACACCCAATTCACCCCTCCACTTT. Protein product: CASRGTPNSPLHF.

This chain uses TRBV7-3 with TRBJ2-1, with a possible D match to TRBD2 (5 bases). The CDR3 spans 14 residues. V lost 5 bases to trimming and J lost 2 bases, with 10 bases between them. Germline values: CDR1 SGHTA, CDR2 FQGTGA. The CDR3 DNA is TGTGCCAGCAGCCCGCAAGCGGCCTACAATGAGCAGTTCTTC. It translates to CASSPQAAYNEQFF.